A single sample gave rise to the 30 T cell receptor beta chains below, sequenced in a study of T cell repertoires in cytomegalovirus infection. TCRdb analysed the reads with MiXCR anew, one entry per CDR3 protein. The table lists approximately 500,000 distinct CDR3 sequences, about 26% of them singletons, with around 13% in the top ten. Specimen: PBMCs. The receptors derive from a human donor in good health (CMV status not recorded). Some clones in this sample may be carry-over from other donors' samples.

Written as DNA, the CDR3 is TGTGCCAGCACCCACGGAGGACAGCCTCTCATCTACGAGCAGTACTTC. Its protein product is CASTHGGQPLIYEQYF. V gene TRBV28 combines with J gene TRBJ2-7, with a tentative D call TRBD1 (6 bases). Germline V CDR1 and CDR2: MDHEN, SYDVKM. V lost 7 bases, J lost 3 bases, and 22 bases lay in between. This CDR3 has 16 amino acids.

This clonotype was counted once. The CDR3 protein is CASSLSSRGSYNEQFF. CDR3 coding DNA: TGTGCCAGCAGTTTGTCTTCTCGTGGGTCCTACAATGAGCAGTTCTTC. V and J are TRBV6-1 and TRBJ2-1, with D uncertain. The CDR3 is 16 residues long. CDR1 MNHNS and CDR2 SASEGT come from the germline V gene. V lost 5 bases to trimming and J lost 1 base, with 15 bases between them.

This chain connects TRBV7-9 to TRBJ1-4; no definite D call. The V end was cut by 1 base, the J end by 7 bases, with 16 bases between. CDR3 length: 16 residues. Germline values: CDR1 SEHNR, CDR2 FQNEAQ (reference sequence). DNA for the CDR3: TGTGCCAGCAGCTTAGTTCGGGGAGGGTTCGGTGAAAAACTGTTTTTT. It specifies CASSLVRGGFGEKLFF.

The rearrangement joins TRBV25-1 to TRBJ2-3, with a weak D call TRBD2 (5 bases). The CDR3 sequence is 14 residues long. CDR1 is MGHDK, CDR2 SYGVNS, per germline. The ends were cut back, 3 bases at V and 2 bases at J, with 9 bases in the middle. Here the CDR3 DNA reads TGTGCCAGCAGTGAGGCGAGGGACACAGATACGCAGTATTTT. This sequence encodes CASSEARDTDTQYF.

This clonotype came up a few times. The rearrangement joins TRBV7-2 to TRBJ1-1; D perhaps matches TRBD1 (5 bases). Germline values: CDR1 SGHTA, CDR2 FQGNSA. The CDR3 spans 13 residues. V lost 3 bases to trimming and J lost 7 bases, with 12 bases between them. The CDR3 DNA is TGTGCCAGCAGCTTGGGCGGGACTCTTGAAGCTTTCTTT. Translated: CASSLGGTLEAFF. The full variable domain, completed using reference TRBV7-2 and TRBJ1-1, is GAGVSQSPSNKVTEKGKDVELRCDPISGHTALYWYRQSLGQGLEFLIYFQGNSAPDKSGLPSDRFSAERTGGSVSTLTIQRTQQEDSAVYLCASSLGGTLEAFFGQGTRLTVV.

This clonotype was seen only a few times. The V call is TRBV7-9, the J call TRBJ2-1; 12 nucleotides agree with TRBD2. The CDR3 consists of 18 residues. J lost 1 base, V lost 3 bases, and 7 bases had no gene match. The germline gives CDR1 SEHNR, CDR2 FQNEAQ (reference sequence). The CDR3 DNA is TGTGCCAGCAGCTTCTTCGGACTAGCGGGAAAGTCCTACAATGAGCAGTTCTTC. Translating gives CASSFFGLAGKSYNEQFF.

This clonotype was seen ten or more times. J is TRBJ2-1 and V is TRBV7-2, with 12 bases aligning to TRBD2. Trimming cost V 5 bases and J 4 bases; bases outside gene matches: 12. Germline-derived CDR1 and CDR2 are SGHTA and FQGNSA. CDR3 length: 18 amino acids. DNA for the CDR3: TGTGCCAGCAGCCCCCAATTTGCCACTAGCGGGGGGTACAATGAGCAGTTCTTC. It codes for CASSPQFATSGGYNEQFF.

This clonotype was counted between two and nine times. For the CDR3, the DNA is TGTGCCAGCACGTACGGGAGAGGAGAGACCCAGTACTTC. Amino acids: CASTYGRGETQYF. The gene calls are TRBV27 and TRBJ2-5, with TRBD2 as a possible D gene (6 bases). The CDR3 spans 13 residues. With 7 bases removed from V and 4 bases from J, the gap between germline ends came to 13 bases. Germline V gene lookup returns CDR1 MNHEY and CDR2 SMNVEV (reference sequence).

The rearrangement joins TRBV12-3 or TRBV12-4 to TRBJ2-7; D gene uncertain. V dropped 2 bases and J dropped 1 base, with 6 bases sitting between them. The CDR3 is 13 residues long. The CDR3 sequence: CASSLWQSYEQYF. The CDR3 DNA reads as TGTGCCAGCAGTTTATGGCAATCCTACGAGCAGTACTTC.

The chain couples TRBV28 to TRBJ1-2; a possible D gene is TRBD1 (5 bases). Per the germline V gene, CDR1 is MDHEN and CDR2 is SYDVKM. V was clipped by 5 bases and J by 2 bases, with 15 bases between them. CDR3 length: 15 residues. CDR3 amino acids: CASSPGNRLNYGYTF. The CDR3 nucleotides are TGTGCCAGCAGTCCAGGGAACAGATTGAACTATGGCTACACCTTC.

The table lists this clonotype with many counts. The chain carries TRBV7-2 and TRBJ1-2; 7 bases map to TRBD1. CDR1 and CDR2 (germline): SGHTA, FQGNSA. This CDR3 is built from 14 residues. The V segment lost 6 bases and the J segment 3 bases; nucleotides outside the gene matches: 7. DNA for the CDR3: TGTGCCAGCAGATTGCGGGACAGCGACTATGGCTACACCTTC. Encoded protein: CASRLRDSDYGYTF.

This chain connects TRBV24-1 to TRBJ2-1, with 14 nucleotides matching TRBD2. V dropped 4 bases and J dropped 9; count of bases not matched to a gene: 7. The CDR3 consists of 16 residues. From germline, CDR1 is KGHDR and CDR2 SFDVKD. CDR3 residues: CATSDQGLAGVREQFF. The CDR3, as DNA: TGTGCCACCAGTGACCAGGGACTAGCGGGAGTTCGTGAGCAGTTCTTC.

The chain uses TRBV19 and TRBJ1-2, with 8 bases that match TRBD1. The CDR3 consists of 14 residues. Germline V gene data show CDR1 as LNHDA and CDR2 as SQIVND (reference sequence). The junction had 9 bases not matched to a gene; V was cut back by 5 bases and J by 7 bases. CDR3 coding DNA: TGTGCCAGTAGTGCAAGGACAGGGAACGGTGGCTACACCTTC. Translating it yields CASSARTGNGGYTF.

This sequence joins TRBV19 and TRBJ2-1; 8 bases fit TRBD1. CDR3 size: 14 residues. From germline, CDR1 is LNHDA and CDR2 SQIVND (reference sequence). The ends lost 1 base at V and 9 bases at J; junction bases unmatched: 5. The CDR3 bases are TGTGCCAGTAGTATAGGGACAGGGAGAAGTGAGCAGTTCTTC. Protein sequence: CASSIGTGRSEQFF.

The table lists this clonotype with many counts. The J gene is TRBJ2-7, the V gene TRBV7-2; either TRBD1 or TRBD2 may supply D (6 bases each). The CDR3 has 16 residues. Germline CDR1 and CDR2: SGHTA and FQGNSA. Trimming left V 0 bases short and J 7 bases short, with 19 bases between. CDR3 nucleotide sequence: TGTGCCAGCAGCTTAGCGGAGGGGGTGACACTAGATGAGCAGTACTTC. It specifies CASSLAEGVTLDEQYF.

This clonotype was seen many times. The genes are TRBV7-3 and TRBJ2-5, with 8 bases matching TRBD2. Germline assignment: CDR1 SGHTA and CDR2 FQGTGA. The length of the CDR3 is 14 residues. The V segment lost 5 bases and the J segment 4 bases; nucleotides outside the gene matches: 6. The CDR3 DNA is TGTGCCAGCAGCCTTACCGGGACTAGAGAGACCCAGTACTTC. It yields the protein CASSLTGTRETQYF.

The rearrangement joins TRBV18 to TRBJ2-2, with no clear D. Trimming removed 2 bases at V and 1 base at J, with 8 bases between. This CDR3 spans 15 amino acids. Germline CDR1 KGHSH, CDR2 LQKENI. CDR3 nucleotides: TGTGCCAGCTCACCATTGGAGCTGAACACCGGGGAGCTGTTTTTT. It yields the protein CASSPLELNTGELFF.

This clonotype occurred many times. The junction departs from the called germline gene at one end, perhaps through a read error. This sequence joins TRBV4-1 and TRBJ1-1; D remains ambiguous. CDR1 is MGHRA and CDR2 is YSYEKL in the germline V gene. The CDR3 totals 13 residues. Here the CDR3 DNA reads TGTGCCAGCAGCCAGGTGGGCGGCACTGAAGCTTTCTTT. This encodes CASSQVGGTEAFF.

J is TRBJ2-1 and V is TRBV6-2 or TRBV6-3, with 10 bases that match TRBD1. This CDR3 region has 16 residues. Germline CDR1 is MNHEY and CDR2 is SVGEGT. Trimming removed 7 bases from V and 4 bases from J; junction bases left unmatched: 10. CDR3 in amino acids: CASKRVGTGVYNEQFF. In DNA form, the CDR3 reads TGTGCCAGCAAAAGGGTGGGGACAGGGGTATACAATGAGCAGTTCTTC.

This clonotype was observed a few times. The chain is built from TRBV6-2 or TRBV6-3 and TRBJ2-7, with 14 bases fitting TRBD2. This CDR3 contains 20 residues. V lost 5 bases and J lost 0; bases outside the gene matches: 15. Germline-derived CDR1 and CDR2 are MNHEY and SVGEGT. The CDR3 DNA is TGTGCCAGCAGTCATCCCCGACTAGCGGGAGGGCCAGCCTACTCCTACGAGCAGTACTTC. This translates into CASSHPRLAGGPAYSYEQYF.

The chain recombines TRBV20-1 with TRBJ2-1, with no clear D. The V end lost 6 bases, the J end lost 10 bases, and 10 bases lay between the germline ends. The CDR3 extends over 10 amino acids. Germline CDR1 is DFQATT and CDR2 is SNEGSKA (reference sequence). The CDR3 region is CSAKTNEQFF. As DNA, the CDR3 is TGCAGTGCGAAAACCAACGAGCAGTTCTTC.

A note on this clonotype: Given the absence of the conserved phenylalanine or tryptophan at the CDR3 end, a read error is likely. This chain connects TRBV2 to TRBJ1-1; TRBD1 agrees at 8 bases. V shed 6 bases, J shed 1 base, and the junction held 1 base outside the gene matches. This CDR3 comprises 13 residues. CDR1 and CDR2 (germline): SNHLY, FYNNEI. CDR3 DNA: TGTGCCAGCAGCGGACAGGGGAACACTGAAGCTTTCCTT. Translated: CASSGQGNTEAFL.

This chain joins TRBV7-9 and TRBJ1-1; 7 nucleotides match TRBD1. Per germline, CDR1 SEHNR and CDR2 FQNEAQ (reference sequence). Losses at the gene ends were 4 bases for V and 12 bases for J; bases not matched to a gene: 8. The CDR3 extends over 12 amino acids. CDR3 loop: CASSSDRVGTFF. CDR3 nucleotide sequence: TGTGCCAGCAGCTCCGACAGGGTAGGAACTTTCTTT.

This clonotype was seen ten or more times. The gene calls are TRBV7-2 and TRBJ1-5, with D unresolved. Germline V gene data show CDR1 as SGHTA and CDR2 as FQGNSA. The CDR3 has 14 residues. V lost 5 bases to trimming and J lost 4 bases, with 12 bases between them. The CDR3: CASSVPGPNQPQHF. CDR3 in DNA: TGTGCCAGCAGCGTTCCGGGCCCAAATCAGCCCCAGCATTTT.

This clonotype was picked up a small number of times. This chain's CDR3 is CASSQPGTGELFF. CDR3 nucleotide sequence: TGTGCCAGCAGCCAGCCGGGGACCGGGGAGCTGTTTTTT. This chain uses TRBV14 with TRBJ2-2; tentatively, D is TRBD2 (5 bases). V was shortened by 3 bases and J by 5 bases, with 7 bases between the two germline ends. Germline V gives CDR1 SGHDN, CDR2 FVKESK. The length of the CDR3 is 13 residues.

At least ten counts were recorded for this clonotype. In DNA form, the CDR3 reads TGTGCCAGCAGCTTAGGGGTAGCGGGAGGTGTGGAGACCCAGTACTTC. Amino acids: CASSLGVAGGVETQYF. The chain is built from TRBV7-2 and TRBJ2-5, with 10 bases identical to TRBD2. Germline V gene lookup returns CDR1 SGHTA and CDR2 FQGNSA. The CDR3 length is 16 residues. The V segment lost 1 base and the J segment 5 bases; nucleotides outside the gene matches: 7.

The V and J genes are TRBV5-4 and TRBJ1-1; D gene ambiguous. CDR3 length: 12 amino acids. Trimming took 0 bases from V and 11 from J, leaving 11 bases between them. Per germline, CDR1 SGHNT and CDR2 YYREEE (reference sequence). This chain's CDR3 is CASSLDRSVAFF. The CDR3 DNA reads TGTGCCAGCAGCTTGGATAGGTCCGTGGCTTTCTTT. Full variable domain (remainder filled in from reference TRBV5-4 and TRBJ1-1): ETGVTQSPTHLIKTRGQQVTLRCSSQSGHNTVSWYQQALGQGPQFIFQYYREEENGRGNFPPRFSGLQFPNYSSELNVNALELDDSALYLCASSLDRSVAFFGQGTRLTVV.

This chain links TRBV6-6 with TRBJ1-3; 9 bases match TRBD1. V lost 5 bases, J lost 3 bases, and 5 bases stayed unmatched. CDR1 is MNHNY and CDR2 is SVGAGI in the germline V gene (reference sequence). The CDR3 sequence is 15 residues long. The CDR3 DNA is TGTGCCAGCAGTACTGGGACAGGGAATGGAAACACCATATATTTT. The encoded protein is CASSTGTGNGNTIYF.

The V gene is TRBV15, the J gene TRBJ1-1, with unresolved D. V was cut by 0 bases and J by 0 bases, with 11 bases left in between. The CDR3 has 16 amino acids. Germline values: CDR1 LNHNV, CDR2 YYDKDF (reference sequence). The CDR3 DNA reads TGTGCCACCAGCAGAGATATCAGAGGCCTGAACACTGAAGCTTTCTTT. Protein: CATSRDIRGLNTEAFF.

This clonotype was seen many times. The chain has TRBV7-2 and TRBJ2-1, with TRBD2 matching 7 bases. Unmatched junction bases numbered 4, after V lost 5 bases and J lost 9 bases. The CDR3 totals 12 residues. Per the germline V gene, CDR1 is SGHTA and CDR2 is FQGNSA. This chain's CDR3 is CASSRTSVEQFF. CDR3 DNA sequence: TGTGCCAGCAGCCGTACTAGCGTTGAGCAGTTCTTC. Combining the CDR3 with reference TRBV7-2 and TRBJ2-1 gives the whole variable domain GAGVSQSPSNKVTEKGKDVELRCDPISGHTALYWYRQSLGQGLEFLIYFQGNSAPDKSGLPSDRFSAERTGGSVSTLTIQRTQQEDSAVYLCASSRTSVEQFFGPGTRLTVL.